The clone carrying this TCR beta chain came up a few times. TCRdb fed the 5' RACE reads into MiXCR, producing one record per CDR3 protein. The sample lists fewer than 450,000 distinct CDR3 sequences; around 30% were seen once. This specimen belongs to a study of identical twins' blood T cells. This CDR3 region has 11 residues. Trimming took 6 bases from V and 10 from J, leaving 13 bases between them. In germline, CDR1 is SQVTM, CDR2 ANQGSEA. The rearrangement links TRBV29-1 to TRBJ2-1, with unresolved D. Sequenced: PBMCs. The TCR was taken from a woman aged 18-49 years in good health. The CDR3 DNA sequence: TGCAGCGTACCGATTAAGGGCGAGCAGTTCTTC. Translated: CSVPIKGEQFF.